This T cell receptor (beta chain) was recovered during a study of CD8+ T cells in alopecia areata. About the study: Treatment of the treated patients consisted of oral tofacitinib, 5 to 10 mg twice daily. For 6 to 18 months, tofacitinib was taken, and 6 months off drug followed.

The CDR3 is made up of 14 amino acids. Looked up from germline, CDR1 is GTSNPN and CDR2 is SVGIG (reference sequence). With 2 bases clipped from V and 2 bases from J, the junction kept 3 bases outside the gene matches. Concerning this clone: Antigen: not known.

Documented treatment: oral pan-JAK inhibitor, 5-10 mg twice daily. Whole-study findings and limits: Within the top 100, expanded CD8+ clones significantly decreased with tofacitinib, as did scalp clonality.

cDNA serving as the sequencing template came from extracted, reverse transcribed RNA. Some clones are missing from TCRdb's copy, which holds only in-frame ones; the method was immunoSEQ multiplex PCR. Counted here are roughly 200,000 clones, under 40% occurring once; the ten biggest clones make up around 0.48%. V and J are TRBV30 and TRBJ1-5; 7 bases line up with TRBD1. The TCR was taken from a human donor with alopecia areata. The material sequenced was CD4+ T cells sorted from blood, taken at roughly week 30, from a patient treated with tofacitinib. The CDR3 coding sequence is TGTGCCTGGAGTAGAACAGGGGGCAATCAGCCCCAGCATTTT. Its translation is CAWSRTGGNQPQHF. Filled out from reference TRBV30 and TRBJ1-5, the complete variable domain reads SQTIHQWPATLVQPVGSPLSLECTVEGTSNPNLYWYRQAAGRGLQLLFYSVGIGQISSEVPQNLSASRPQDRQFILSSKKLLLSDSGFYLCAWSRTGGNQPQHFGDGTRLSIL.